This T cell receptor beta chain was found in a study of long-term antiretroviral therapy in people with HIV. Germline CDR1 SGHAT, CDR2 FQNNGV. After removal of 5 bases from V and 4 bases from J, the junction contained 4 bases not matched to a gene. The CDR3 loop spans 14 amino acids. The authors ran the immunoSEQ assay, v3.0, at survey level. Generated by immunoSEQ multiplex PCR, the TCRdb table keeps only in-frame clones and is missing some. This table holds 15,000 to 20,000 clones, 80% to 90% found once. The sequences come from unsorted PBMCs, collected 4.2 years after starting antiretroviral therapy. This chain joins TRBV11-2 and TRBJ1-2; 10 nucleotides match TRBD1. The TCR was taken from a man between 50 and 59 years old with HIV. The CDR3 DNA sequence: TGTGCCAGCAGCACCCGGACAGGGGGCTATGGCTACACCTTC. It is translated as CASSTRTGGYGYTF.